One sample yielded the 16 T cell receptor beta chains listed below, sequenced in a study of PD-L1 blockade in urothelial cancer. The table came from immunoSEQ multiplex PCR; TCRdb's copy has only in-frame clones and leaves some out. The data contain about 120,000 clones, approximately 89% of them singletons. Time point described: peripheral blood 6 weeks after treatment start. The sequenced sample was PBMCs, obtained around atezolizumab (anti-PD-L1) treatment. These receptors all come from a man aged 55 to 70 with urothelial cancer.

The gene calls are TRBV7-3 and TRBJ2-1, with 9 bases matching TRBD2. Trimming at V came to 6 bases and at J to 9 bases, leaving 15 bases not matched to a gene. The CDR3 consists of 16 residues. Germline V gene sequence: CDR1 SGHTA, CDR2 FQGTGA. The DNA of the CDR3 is TGTGCCAGCAGGAGCAAGTTTGATAGCGGGAGCGTTGAGCAGTTCTTC. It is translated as CASRSKFDSGSVEQFF.

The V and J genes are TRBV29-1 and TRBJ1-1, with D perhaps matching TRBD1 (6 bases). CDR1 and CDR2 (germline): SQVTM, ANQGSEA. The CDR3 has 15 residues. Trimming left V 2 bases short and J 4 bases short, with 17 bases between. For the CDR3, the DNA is TGCAGCGTTGAAAATCCAATACAGGGAAGCACTGAAGCTTTCTTT. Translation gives CSVENPIQGSTEAFF.

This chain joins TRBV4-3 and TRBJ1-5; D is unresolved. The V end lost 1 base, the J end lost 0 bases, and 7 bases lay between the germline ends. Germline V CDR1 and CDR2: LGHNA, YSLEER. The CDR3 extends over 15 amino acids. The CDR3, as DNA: TGCGCCAGCAGCCAAGGAGTATATAGCAATCAGCCCCAGCATTTT. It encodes CASSQGVYSNQPQHF.

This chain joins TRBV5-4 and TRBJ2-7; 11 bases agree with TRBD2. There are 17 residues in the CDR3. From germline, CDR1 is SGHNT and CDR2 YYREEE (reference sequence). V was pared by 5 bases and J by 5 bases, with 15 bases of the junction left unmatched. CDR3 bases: TGTGCCAGCAGAAGATGGACTAGCGGGCCCATGCCCCACGAGCAGTACTTC. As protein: CASRRWTSGPMPHEQYF.

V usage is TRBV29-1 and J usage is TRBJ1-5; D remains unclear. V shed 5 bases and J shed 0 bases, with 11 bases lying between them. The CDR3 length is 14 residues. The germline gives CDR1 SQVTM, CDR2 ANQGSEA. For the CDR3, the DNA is TGCAGCGTTATGAGTTATTATAGCAATCAGCCCCAGCATTTT. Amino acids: CSVMSYYSNQPQHF. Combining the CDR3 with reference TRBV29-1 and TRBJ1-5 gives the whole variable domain SAVISQKPSRDICQRGTSLTIQCQVDSQVTMMFWYRQQPGQSLTLIATANQGSEATYESGFVIDKFPISRPNLTFSTLTVSNMSPEDSSIYLCSVMSYYSNQPQHFGDGTRLSIL.

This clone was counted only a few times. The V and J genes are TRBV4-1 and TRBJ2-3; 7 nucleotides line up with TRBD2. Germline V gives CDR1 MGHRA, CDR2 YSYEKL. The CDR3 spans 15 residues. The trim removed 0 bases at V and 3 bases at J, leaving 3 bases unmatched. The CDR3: CASSQDLAVTDTQYF. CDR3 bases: TGCGCCAGCAGCCAAGACCTAGCGGTGACAGATACGCAGTATTTT.

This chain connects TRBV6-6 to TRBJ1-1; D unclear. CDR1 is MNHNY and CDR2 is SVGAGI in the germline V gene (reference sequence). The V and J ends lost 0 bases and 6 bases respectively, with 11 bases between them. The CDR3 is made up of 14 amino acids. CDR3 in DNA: TGTGCCAGCAGTTACTCGAGTCCGATCCCTGAAGCTTTCTTT. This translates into CASSYSSPIPEAFF.

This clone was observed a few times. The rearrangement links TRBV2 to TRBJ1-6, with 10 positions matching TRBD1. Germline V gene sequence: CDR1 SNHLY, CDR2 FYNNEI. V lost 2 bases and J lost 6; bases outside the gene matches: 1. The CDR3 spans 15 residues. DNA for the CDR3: TGTGCCAGCAGTGAACGACAGGGGGCTAATTCACCCCTCCACTTT. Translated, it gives CASSERQGANSPLHF.

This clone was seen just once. The CDR3 DNA follows: TGTGCCAGTAGTTTCTGGGGGCGAGACGGCGACGAGCAGTACTTC. It translates to CASSFWGRDGDEQYF. The rearrangement uses TRBV19 and TRBJ2-7; tentative D call: TRBD1 (6 bases). The germline gives CDR1 LNHDA, CDR2 SQIVND (reference sequence). The CDR3 length is 15 residues. Trimming left V 5 bases short and J 5 bases short, with 19 bases between.

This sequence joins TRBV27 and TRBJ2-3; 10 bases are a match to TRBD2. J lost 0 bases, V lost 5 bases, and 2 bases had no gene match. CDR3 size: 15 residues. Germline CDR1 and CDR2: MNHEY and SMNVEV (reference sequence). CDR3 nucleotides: TGTGCCAGCAGTCCACTAGCGGGAAGCACAGATACGCAGTATTTT. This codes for CASSPLAGSTDTQYF.

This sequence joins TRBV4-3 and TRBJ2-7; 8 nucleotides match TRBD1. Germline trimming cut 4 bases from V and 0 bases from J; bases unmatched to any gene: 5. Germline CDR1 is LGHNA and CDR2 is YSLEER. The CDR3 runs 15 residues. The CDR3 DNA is TGCGCCAGCAGCCTCGGACAGGGTAGCTCCTACGAGCAGTACTTC. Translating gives CASSLGQGSSYEQYF.

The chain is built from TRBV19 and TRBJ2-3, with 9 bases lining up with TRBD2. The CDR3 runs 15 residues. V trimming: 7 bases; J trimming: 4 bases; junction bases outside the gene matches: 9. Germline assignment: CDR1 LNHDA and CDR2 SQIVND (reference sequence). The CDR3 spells CASNTAGGSPDTQYF. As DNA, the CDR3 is TGTGCCAGTAATACGGCGGGGGGGAGCCCAGATACGCAGTATTTT.

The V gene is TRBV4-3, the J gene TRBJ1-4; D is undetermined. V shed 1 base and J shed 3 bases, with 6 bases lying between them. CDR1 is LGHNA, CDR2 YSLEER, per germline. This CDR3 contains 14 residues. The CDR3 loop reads CASSQASANEKLFF. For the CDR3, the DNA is TGCGCCAGCAGCCAAGCTTCAGCTAATGAAAAACTGTTTTTT.

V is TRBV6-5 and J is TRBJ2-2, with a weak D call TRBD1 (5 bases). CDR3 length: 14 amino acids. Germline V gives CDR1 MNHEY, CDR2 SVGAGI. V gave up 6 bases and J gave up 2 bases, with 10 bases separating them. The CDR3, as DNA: TGTGCCAGCAGCTCGACAGCCAACACCGGGGAGCTGTTTTTT. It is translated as CASSSTANTGELFF.

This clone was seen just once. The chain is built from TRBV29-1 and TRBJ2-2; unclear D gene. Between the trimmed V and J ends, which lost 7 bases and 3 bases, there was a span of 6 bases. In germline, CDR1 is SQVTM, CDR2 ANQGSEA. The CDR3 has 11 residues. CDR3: CSAQDTGELFF. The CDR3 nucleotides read TGCAGCGCTCAGGACACCGGGGAGCTGTTTTTT.

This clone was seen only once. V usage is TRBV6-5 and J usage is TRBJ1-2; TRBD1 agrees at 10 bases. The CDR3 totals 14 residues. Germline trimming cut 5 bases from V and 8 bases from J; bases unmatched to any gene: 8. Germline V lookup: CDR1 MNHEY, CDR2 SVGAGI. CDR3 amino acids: CASSDRQGARGYTF. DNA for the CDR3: TGTGCCAGCAGTGACAGACAGGGGGCTAGGGGCTACACCTTC.